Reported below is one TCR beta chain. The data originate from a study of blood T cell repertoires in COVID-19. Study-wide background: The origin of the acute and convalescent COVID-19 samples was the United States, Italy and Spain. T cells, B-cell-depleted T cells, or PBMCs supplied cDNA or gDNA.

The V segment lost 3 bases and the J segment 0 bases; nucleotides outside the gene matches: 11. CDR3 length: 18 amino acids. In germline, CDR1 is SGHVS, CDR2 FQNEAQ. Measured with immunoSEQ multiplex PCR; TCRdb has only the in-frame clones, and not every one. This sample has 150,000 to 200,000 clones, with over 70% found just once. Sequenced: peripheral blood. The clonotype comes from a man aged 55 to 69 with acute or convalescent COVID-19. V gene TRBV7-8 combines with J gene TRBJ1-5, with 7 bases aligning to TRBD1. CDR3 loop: CASSFTGARGYSNQPQHF. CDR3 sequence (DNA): TGTGCCAGCAGCTTTACAGGGGCCCGCGGGTATAGCAATCAGCCCCAGCATTTT.